What follows are 6 T cell receptor beta chains derived from one specimen sequenced in a study of radiotherapy plus CTLA-4 blockade in lung cancer. Profiled with immunoSEQ multiplex PCR; TCRdb holds only in-frame clones, not every one. The repertoire has more than 30,000 clones, roughly 71% of them found once; the top ten carry approximately 3.8%. The sample was peripheral blood, taken from a patient treated with radiotherapy plus ipilimumab. The origin of the receptors is a human donor with non-small cell lung cancer who had stable disease on radiotherapy plus ipilimumab.

This clone was observed a handful of times. The CDR3 DNA follows: TGTGCCAGCAGACCCCACAGGGCTCGGATGAACACTGAAGCTTTCTTT. Residues: CASRPHRARMNTEAFF. V usage is TRBV6-6 and J usage is TRBJ1-1, with D possibly TRBD1 on 6 matching bases. The CDR3 totals 16 residues. Trimming cost V 6 bases and J 0 bases, with 17 bases left between them. CDR1 MNHNY and CDR2 SVGAGI come from the germline V gene (reference sequence).

This clone was recorded once. The chain has TRBV6-6 and TRBJ2-2; 10 bases agree with TRBD2. J lost 0 bases, V lost 5 bases, and 0 bases had no gene match. This CDR3 spans 15 amino acids. The germline gives CDR1 MNHNY, CDR2 SVGAGI (reference sequence). The DNA for the CDR3 is TGTGCCAGCAGTACTAGCGGGGCGAACACCGGGGAGCTGTTTTTT. Translating gives CASSTSGANTGELFF.

This clone appeared once. The rearrangement uses TRBV29-1 and TRBJ1-4; D is possibly TRBD1 (5 bases). The V gene lost 5 bases and the J gene lost 5 bases, with 12 bases spanning the gap. The CDR3 contains 13 residues. Germline loops: CDR1 SQVTM, CDR2 ANQGSEA. The CDR3: CSVRQPQNEKLFF. CDR3 bases: TGCAGCGTTAGACAGCCACAAAATGAAAAACTGTTTTTT.

This clone appeared a single time. The chain employs TRBV5-5 and TRBJ1-5; a weak D match, TRBD1 (6 bases). CDR3 size: 18 residues. Germline CDR1 reads SGHKS; CDR2 reads YYEKEE (reference sequence). The V and J ends lost 4 bases and 0 bases respectively, with 20 bases between them. CDR3 bases: TGTGCCAGCAGCACACCCCAACAGGGCGTGGATAGCAATCAGCCCCAGCATTTT. It encodes CASSTPQQGVDSNQPQHF.

The genes are TRBV12-5 and TRBJ1-3; possible D gene TRBD1, 6 bases. Deletions cut 5 bases from V and 1 base from J, with 12 bases between. This CDR3 has 15 amino acids. CDR1 and CDR2 from the germline V gene are LGHNT and FRNRAP. CDR3 sequence: CASGLQGPSGNTIYF. Written as DNA, the CDR3 is TGTGCTAGTGGTCTTCAGGGGCCTTCTGGAAACACCATATATTTT.

The V gene is TRBV7-8, the J gene TRBJ2-1; tentative D call: TRBD2 (6 bases). Germline V gene sequence: CDR1 SGHVS, CDR2 FQNEAQ. The ends were cut back, 5 bases at V and 7 bases at J, with 27 bases in the middle. The CDR3 runs 18 residues. The CDR3, as DNA: TGTGCCAGCAGCCCCTACTTTTCGGGAGTTGGTTCGGCGAATGAGCAGTTCTTC. Protein: CASSPYFSGVGSANEQFF.